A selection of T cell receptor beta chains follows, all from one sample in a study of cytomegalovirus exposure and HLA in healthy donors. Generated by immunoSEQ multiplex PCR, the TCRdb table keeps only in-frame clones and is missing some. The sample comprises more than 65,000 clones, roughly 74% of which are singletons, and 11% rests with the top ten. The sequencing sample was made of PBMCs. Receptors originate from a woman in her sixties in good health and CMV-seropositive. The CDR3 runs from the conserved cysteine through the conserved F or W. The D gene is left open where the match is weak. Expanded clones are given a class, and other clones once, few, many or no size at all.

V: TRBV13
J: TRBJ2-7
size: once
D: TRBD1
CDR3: CASSPDRVTGEQYF
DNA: TGTGCCAGCAGCCCGGACAGGGTGACAGGCGAGCAGTACTTC

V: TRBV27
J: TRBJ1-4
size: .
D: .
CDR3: CASKPWTNEKLFF
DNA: TGTGCCAGCAAGCCCTGGACTAATGAAAAACTGTTTTTT

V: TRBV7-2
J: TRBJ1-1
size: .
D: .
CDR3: CASSLVGGLNTEAFF
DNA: TGTGCCAGCAGCTTAGTCGGCGGCCTGAACACTGAAGCTTTCTTT

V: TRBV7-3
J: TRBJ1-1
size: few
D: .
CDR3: CASSSGMNTEAFF
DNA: TGTGCCAGCAGCTCCGGGATGAACACTGAAGCTTTCTTT

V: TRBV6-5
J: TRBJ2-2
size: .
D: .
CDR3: CASSYFGGGIGELFF
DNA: TGTGCCAGCAGTTACTTTGGAGGGGGCATCGGGGAGCTGTTTTTT

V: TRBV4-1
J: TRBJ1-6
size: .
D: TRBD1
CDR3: CASSPLETGSSPLHF
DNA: TGCGCCAGCAGCCCATTAGAGACAGGGAGTTCACCCCTCCACTTT

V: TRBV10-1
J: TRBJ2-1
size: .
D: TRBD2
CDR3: CASSDGRGPQFF
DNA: TGCGCCAGCAGTGACGGGAGGGGACCCCAGTTCTTC

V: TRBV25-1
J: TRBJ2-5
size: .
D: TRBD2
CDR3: CASSVGGGFQETQYF
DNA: TGTGCCAGCAGTGTGGGGGGGGGTTTCCAAGAGACCCAGTACTTC

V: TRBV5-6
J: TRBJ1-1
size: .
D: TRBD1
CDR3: CASTQNRGWNTEAFF
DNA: TGTGCCAGCACCCAGAACAGGGGGTGGAACACTGAAGCTTTCTTT

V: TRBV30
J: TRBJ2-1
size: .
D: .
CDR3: CAWSVKRSSYNEQFF
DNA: TGTGCCTGGAGTGTAAAGCGGAGCTCCTACAATGAGCAGTTCTTC

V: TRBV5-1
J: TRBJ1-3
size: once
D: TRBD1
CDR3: CASSSRTGLSGNTIYF
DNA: TGCGCCAGCAGCTCAAGGACAGGGCTCTCTGGAAACACCATATATTTT

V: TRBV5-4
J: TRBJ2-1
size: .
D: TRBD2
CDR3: CASSLSTLAAGFYNEQFF
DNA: TGTGCCAGCAGCTTGAGCACCCTAGCGGCAGGGTTTTACAATGAGCAGTTCTTC

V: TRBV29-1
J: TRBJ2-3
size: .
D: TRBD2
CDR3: CSVEAASGRGRRTQYF
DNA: TGCAGCGTTGAAGCGGCTAGCGGGAGAGGCAGACGTACGCAGTATTTT

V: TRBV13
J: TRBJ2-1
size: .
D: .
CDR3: CASSLEGVYNEQFF
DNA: TGTGCCAGCAGCTTAGAGGGGGTCTACAATGAGCAGTTCTTC

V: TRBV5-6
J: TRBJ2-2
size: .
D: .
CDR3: CASSPLDSRNTGELFF
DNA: TGTGCCAGCAGCCCACTTGACAGCAGGAACACCGGGGAGCTGTTTTTT

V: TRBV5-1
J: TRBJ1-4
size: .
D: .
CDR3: CASSLGIGVNEKLFF
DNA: TGCGCCAGCAGCTTGGGTATAGGGGTAAATGAAAAACTGTTTTTT

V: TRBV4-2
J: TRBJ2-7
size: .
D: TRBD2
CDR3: CASSQVSGSGSEQYF
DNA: TGTGCCAGCAGCCAAGTTAGCGGGAGTGGTAGCGAGCAGTACTTC

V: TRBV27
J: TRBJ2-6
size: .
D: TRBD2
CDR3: CASSFTSGRLSGANVLTF
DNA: TGTGCCAGCAGTTTCACTAGCGGGAGGCTCTCTGGGGCCAACGTCCTGACTTTC

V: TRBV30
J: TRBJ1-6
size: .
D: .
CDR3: CAWKQGIGNSPLHF
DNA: TGTGCCTGGAAACAGGGTATTGGCAATTCACCCCTCCACTTT

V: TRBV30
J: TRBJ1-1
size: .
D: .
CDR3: CAWSVGRNTEAFF
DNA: TGTGCCTGGAGTGTCGGGAGGAACACTGAAGCTTTCTTT

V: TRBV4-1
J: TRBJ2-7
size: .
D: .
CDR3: CASSQRTTYYEQYF
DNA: TGCGCCAGCAGCCAGCGGACAACTTACTACGAGCAGTACTTC

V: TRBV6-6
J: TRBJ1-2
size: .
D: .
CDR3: CASSRRHRDYGYTF
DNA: TGTGCCAGCAGTCGCCGGCATCGGGACTATGGCTACACCTTC

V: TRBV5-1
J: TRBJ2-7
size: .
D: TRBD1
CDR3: CASSSVTGDEQYF
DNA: TGCGCCAGCAGCTCGGTCACAGGGGACGAGCAGTACTTC